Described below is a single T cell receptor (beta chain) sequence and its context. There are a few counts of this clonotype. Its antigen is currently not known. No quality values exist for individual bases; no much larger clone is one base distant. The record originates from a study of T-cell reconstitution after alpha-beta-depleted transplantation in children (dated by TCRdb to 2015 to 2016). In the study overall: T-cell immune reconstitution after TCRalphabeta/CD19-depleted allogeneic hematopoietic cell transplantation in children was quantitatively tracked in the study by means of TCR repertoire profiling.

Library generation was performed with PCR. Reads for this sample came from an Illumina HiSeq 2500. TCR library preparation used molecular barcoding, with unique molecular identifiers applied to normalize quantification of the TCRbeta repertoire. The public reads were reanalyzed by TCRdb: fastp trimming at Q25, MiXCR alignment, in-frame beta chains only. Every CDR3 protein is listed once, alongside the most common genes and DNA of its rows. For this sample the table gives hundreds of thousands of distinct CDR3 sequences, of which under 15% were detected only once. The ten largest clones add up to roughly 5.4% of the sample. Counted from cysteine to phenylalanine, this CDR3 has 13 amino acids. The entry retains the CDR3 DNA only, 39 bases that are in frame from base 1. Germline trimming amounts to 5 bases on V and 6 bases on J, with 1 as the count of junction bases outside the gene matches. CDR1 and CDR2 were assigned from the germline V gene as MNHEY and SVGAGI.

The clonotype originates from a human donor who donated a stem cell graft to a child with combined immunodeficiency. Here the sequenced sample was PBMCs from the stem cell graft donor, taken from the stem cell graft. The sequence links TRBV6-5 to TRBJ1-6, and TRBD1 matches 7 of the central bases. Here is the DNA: TGTGCCAGCAGTAACAGGGGTAATTCACCCCTCCACTTT. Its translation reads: CASSNRGNSPLHF.